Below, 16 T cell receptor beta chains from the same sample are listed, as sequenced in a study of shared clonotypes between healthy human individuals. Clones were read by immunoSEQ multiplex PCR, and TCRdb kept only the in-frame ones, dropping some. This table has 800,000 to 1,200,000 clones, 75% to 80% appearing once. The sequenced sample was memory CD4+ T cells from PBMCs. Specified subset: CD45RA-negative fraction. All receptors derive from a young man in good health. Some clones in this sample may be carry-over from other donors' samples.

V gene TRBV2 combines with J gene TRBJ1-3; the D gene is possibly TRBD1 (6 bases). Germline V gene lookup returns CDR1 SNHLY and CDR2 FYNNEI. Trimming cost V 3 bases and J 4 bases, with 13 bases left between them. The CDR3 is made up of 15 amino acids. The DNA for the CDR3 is TGTGCCAGCAGTGATTACGGGGGCTTCGGAAACACCATATATTTT. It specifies CASSDYGGFGNTIYF. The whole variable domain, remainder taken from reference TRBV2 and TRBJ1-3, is EPEVTQTPSHQVTQMGQEVILRCVPISNHLYFYWYRQILGQKVEFLVSFYNNEISEKSEIFDDQFSVERPDGSNFTLKIRSTKLEDSAMYFCASSDYGGFGNTIYFGEGSWLTVV.

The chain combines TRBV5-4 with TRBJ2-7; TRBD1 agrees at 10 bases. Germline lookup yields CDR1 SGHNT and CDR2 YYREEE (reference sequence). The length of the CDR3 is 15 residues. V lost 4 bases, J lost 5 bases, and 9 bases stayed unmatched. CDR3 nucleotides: TGTGCCAGCAGCCCTCAGACAGGGGGCGTAAACGAGCAGTACTTC. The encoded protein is CASSPQTGGVNEQYF.

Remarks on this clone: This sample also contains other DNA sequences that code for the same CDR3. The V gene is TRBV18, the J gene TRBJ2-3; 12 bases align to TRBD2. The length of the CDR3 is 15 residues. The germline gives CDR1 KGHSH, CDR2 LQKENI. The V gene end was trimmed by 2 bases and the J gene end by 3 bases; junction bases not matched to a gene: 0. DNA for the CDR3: TGTGCCAGCTCACCAGGACTAGCGGGGACAGATACGCAGTATTTT. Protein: CASSPGLAGTDTQYF.

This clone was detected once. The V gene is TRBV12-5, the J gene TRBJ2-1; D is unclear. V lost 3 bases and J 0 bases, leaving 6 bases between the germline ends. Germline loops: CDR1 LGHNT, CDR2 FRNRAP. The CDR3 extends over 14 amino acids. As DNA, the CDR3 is TGTGCTAGTGGTTTTTCGGGCTCCTACAATGAGCAGTTCTTC. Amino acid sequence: CASGFSGSYNEQFF.

Here the CDR3 DNA reads TGTGCCAGCAGCTTGGGCCCACTAGCGGCTAGGGAGCAGTACTTC. Translating gives CASSLGPLAAREQYF. The chain employs TRBV5-5 and TRBJ2-7, with 8 bases that match TRBD2. V dropped 0 bases and J dropped 7; count of bases not matched to a gene: 9. Germline CDR1 reads SGHKS; CDR2 reads YYEKEE (reference sequence). The CDR3 runs to 15 residues.

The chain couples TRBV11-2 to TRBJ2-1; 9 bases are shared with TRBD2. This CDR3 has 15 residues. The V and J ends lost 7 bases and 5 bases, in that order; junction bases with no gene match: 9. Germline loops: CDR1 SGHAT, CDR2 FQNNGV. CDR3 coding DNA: TGTGCCAGCACCATAGCGGGAGCCTTAAACAATGAGCAGTTCTTC. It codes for CASTIAGALNNEQFF.

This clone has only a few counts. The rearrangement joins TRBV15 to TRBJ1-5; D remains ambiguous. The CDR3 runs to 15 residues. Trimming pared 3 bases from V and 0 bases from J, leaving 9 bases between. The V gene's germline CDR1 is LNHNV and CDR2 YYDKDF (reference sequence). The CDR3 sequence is CATSSLKGSNQPQHF. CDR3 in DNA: TGTGCCACCAGCAGTTTGAAGGGTAGCAATCAGCCCCAGCATTTT.

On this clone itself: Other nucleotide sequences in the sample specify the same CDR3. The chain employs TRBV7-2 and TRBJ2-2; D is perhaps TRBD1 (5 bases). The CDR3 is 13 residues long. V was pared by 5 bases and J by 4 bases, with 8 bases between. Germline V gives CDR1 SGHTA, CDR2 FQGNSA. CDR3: CASSPRGTGELFF. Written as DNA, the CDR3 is TGTGCCAGCAGCCCTAGGGGCACCGGGGAGCTGTTTTTT. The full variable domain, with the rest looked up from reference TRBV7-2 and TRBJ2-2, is GAGVSQSPSNKVTEKGKDVELRCDPISGHTALYWYRQSLGQGLEFLIYFQGNSAPDKSGLPSDRFSAERTGGSVSTLTIQRTQQEDSAVYLCASSPRGTGELFFGEGSRLTVL.

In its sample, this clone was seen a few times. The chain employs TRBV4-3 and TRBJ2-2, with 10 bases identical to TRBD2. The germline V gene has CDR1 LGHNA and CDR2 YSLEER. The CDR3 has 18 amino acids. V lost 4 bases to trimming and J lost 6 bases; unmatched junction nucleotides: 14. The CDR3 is CASSPAPLAGEFAGELFF. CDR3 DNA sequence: TGCGCCAGCAGCCCAGCCCCTCTAGCGGGAGAGTTCGCCGGGGAGCTGTTTTTT.

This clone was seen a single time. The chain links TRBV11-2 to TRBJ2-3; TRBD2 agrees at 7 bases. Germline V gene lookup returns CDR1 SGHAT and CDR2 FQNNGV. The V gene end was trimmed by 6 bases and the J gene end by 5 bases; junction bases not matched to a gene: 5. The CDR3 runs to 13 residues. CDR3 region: CASSVTGGDTQYF. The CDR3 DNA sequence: TGTGCCAGCAGTGTTACGGGAGGAGATACGCAGTATTTT.

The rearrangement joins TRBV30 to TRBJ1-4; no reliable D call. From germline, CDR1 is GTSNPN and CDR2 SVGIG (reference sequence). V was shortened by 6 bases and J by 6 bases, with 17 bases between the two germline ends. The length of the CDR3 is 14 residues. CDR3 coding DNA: TGTGCCTGCCGGGGAGTTCAAGGGTATGAAAAACTGTTTTTT. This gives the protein CACRGVQGYEKLFF.

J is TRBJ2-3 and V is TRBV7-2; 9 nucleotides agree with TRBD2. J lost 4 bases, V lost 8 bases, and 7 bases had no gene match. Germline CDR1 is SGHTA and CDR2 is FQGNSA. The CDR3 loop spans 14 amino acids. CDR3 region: CASSQLAGPDTQYF. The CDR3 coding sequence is TGTGCCAGCTCCCAACTAGCGGGCCCAGATACGCAGTATTTT.

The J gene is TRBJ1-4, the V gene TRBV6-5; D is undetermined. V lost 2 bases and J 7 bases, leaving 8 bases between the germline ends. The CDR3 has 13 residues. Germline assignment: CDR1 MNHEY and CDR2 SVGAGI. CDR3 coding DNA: TGTGCCAGCAGTTACCACGGGGTTGAAAAACTGTTTTTT. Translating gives CASSYHGVEKLFF.

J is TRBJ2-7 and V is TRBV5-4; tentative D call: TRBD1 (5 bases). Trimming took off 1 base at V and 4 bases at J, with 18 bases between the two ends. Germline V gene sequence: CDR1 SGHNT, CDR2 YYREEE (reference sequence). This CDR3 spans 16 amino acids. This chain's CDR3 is CASSLLQGVRRYEQYF. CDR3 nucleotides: TGTGCCAGCAGCTTGCTCCAAGGGGTAAGGAGATACGAGCAGTACTTC.

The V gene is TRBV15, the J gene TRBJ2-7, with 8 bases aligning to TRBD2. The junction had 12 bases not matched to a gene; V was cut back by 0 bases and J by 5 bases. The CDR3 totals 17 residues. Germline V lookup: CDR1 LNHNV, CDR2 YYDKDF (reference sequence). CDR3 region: CATSRDWGAGVSNEQYF. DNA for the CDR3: TGTGCCACCAGCAGAGATTGGGGAGCGGGAGTTAGTAACGAGCAGTACTTC.

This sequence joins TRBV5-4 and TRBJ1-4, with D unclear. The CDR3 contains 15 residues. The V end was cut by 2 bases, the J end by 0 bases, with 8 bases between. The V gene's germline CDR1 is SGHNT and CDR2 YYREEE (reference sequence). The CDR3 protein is CASSFGGATNEKLFF. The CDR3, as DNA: TGTGCCAGCAGCTTCGGTGGGGCAACTAATGAAAAACTGTTTTTT.